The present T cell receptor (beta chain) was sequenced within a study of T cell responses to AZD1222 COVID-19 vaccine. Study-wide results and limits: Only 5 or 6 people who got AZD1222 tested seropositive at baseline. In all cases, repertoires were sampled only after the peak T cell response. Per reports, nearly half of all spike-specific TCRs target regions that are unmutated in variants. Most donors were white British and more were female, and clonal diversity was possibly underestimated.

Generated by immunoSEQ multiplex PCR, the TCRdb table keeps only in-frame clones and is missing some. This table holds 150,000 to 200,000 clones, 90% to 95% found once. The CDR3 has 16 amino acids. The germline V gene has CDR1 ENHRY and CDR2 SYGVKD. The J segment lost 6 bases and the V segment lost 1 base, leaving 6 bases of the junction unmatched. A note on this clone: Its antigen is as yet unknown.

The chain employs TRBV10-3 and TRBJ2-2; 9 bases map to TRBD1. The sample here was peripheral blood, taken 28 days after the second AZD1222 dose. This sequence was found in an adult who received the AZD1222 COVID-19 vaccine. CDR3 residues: CAISEFDRGISGELFF. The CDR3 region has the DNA TGTGCCATCAGTGAGTTCGACAGGGGGATCTCCGGGGAGCTGTTTTTT.